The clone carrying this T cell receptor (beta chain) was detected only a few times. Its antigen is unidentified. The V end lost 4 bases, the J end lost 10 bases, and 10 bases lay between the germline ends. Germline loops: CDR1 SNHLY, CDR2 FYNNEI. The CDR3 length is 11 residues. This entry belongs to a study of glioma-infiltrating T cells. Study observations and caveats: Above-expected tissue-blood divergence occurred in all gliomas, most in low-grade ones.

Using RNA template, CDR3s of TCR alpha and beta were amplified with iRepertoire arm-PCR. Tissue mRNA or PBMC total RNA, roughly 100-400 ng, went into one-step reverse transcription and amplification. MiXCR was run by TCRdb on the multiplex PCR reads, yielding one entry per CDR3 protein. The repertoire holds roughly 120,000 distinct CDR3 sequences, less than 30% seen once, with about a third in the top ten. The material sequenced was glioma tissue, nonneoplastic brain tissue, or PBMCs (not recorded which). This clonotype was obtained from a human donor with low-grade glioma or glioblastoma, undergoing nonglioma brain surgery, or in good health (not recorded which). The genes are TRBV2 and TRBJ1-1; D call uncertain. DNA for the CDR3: TGTGCCAGCAGTGTCTTCATTGGAGCTTTCTTT. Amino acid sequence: CASSVFIGAFF.